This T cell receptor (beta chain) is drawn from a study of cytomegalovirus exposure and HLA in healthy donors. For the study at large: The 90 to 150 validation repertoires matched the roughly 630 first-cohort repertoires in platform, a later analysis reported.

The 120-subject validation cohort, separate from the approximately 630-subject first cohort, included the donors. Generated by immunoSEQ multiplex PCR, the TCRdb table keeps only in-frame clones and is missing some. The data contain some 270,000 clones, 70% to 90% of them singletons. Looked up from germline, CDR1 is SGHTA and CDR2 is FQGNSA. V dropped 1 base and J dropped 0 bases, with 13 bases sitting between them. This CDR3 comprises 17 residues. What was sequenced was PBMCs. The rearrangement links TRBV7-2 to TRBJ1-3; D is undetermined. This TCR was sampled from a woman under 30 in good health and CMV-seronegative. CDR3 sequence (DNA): TGTGCCAGCAGCTTAGTGGGCAGCGGGAGCTCTGGAAACACCATATATTTT. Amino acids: CASSLVGSGSSGNTIYF.